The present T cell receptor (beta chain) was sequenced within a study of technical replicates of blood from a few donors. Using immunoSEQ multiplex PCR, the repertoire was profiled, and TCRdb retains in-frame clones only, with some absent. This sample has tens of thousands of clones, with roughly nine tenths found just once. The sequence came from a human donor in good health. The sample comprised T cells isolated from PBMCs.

The CDR3: CASIVDGGNEQFF. CDR3 in DNA: TGTGCCAGTATCGTGGACGGAGGCAATGAGCAGTTCTTC. The chain combines TRBV28 with TRBJ2-1; maybe TRBD2 (5 bases). This CDR3 region has 13 residues. Germline V gene lookup returns CDR1 MDHEN and CDR2 SYDVKM. V lost 9 bases and J lost 6, with 15 bases in between.